This is a list of T cell receptor beta chains from one sample in a study of low-dose radiotherapy and immunotherapy resistance in tumors. TCRdb independently ran MiXCR on the reads; one entry per CDR3 protein. Among almost 40,000 distinct CDR3 sequences listed, 25% to 40% were seen once. The starting material was PBMCs, obtained before treatment. Receptor source: a male donor with gallbladder cancer. The CDR3 runs from the conserved cysteine through the conserved F or W. Each record gives: D gene, J gene, clone size, V gene, CDR3 DNA, CDR3 protein. The D gene is left open where the match is weak. A row's size may be missing; if present it is once, few, many or a size class.

d_call: TRBD1
j_call: TRBJ2-7
clone_size: many
v_call: TRBV7-2
cdr3_nt: TGTGCCAGCAGTCGGGACAGCGTGGGCGAGCAGTACTTC
cdr3_aa: CASSRDSVGEQYF

d_call: .
j_call: TRBJ2-3
clone_size: .
v_call: TRBV28
cdr3_nt: TGTGCCAGCCCTCCTGGCGGGACTGGGGGTGGCACAGATACGCAGTATTTT
cdr3_aa: CASPPGGTGGGTDTQYF

d_call: .
j_call: TRBJ2-2
clone_size: medium-sized
v_call: TRBV6-2/TRBV6-3
cdr3_nt: TGTGCCAGCACACGATACGGGTCCGGGGAGCTGTTTTTT
cdr3_aa: CASTRYGSGELFF

d_call: .
j_call: TRBJ2-2
clone_size: .
v_call: TRBV28
cdr3_nt: .
cdr3_aa: CASRARSPGEELFFFFFFF

d_call: .
j_call: TRBJ2-7
clone_size: .
v_call: TRBV2
cdr3_nt: TGTGCCAGCAGTGAAGCGTACGCGGGAAGGTACGAGCAGTACTTC
cdr3_aa: CASSEAYAGRYEQYF

d_call: .
j_call: TRBJ1-5
clone_size: .
v_call: TRBV29-1
cdr3_nt: TGCAGCGTTGGGGTGGGTTTTAATCAGCCCCAGCATTTT
cdr3_aa: CSVGVGFNQPQHF

d_call: TRBD1
j_call: TRBJ1-1
clone_size: many
v_call: TRBV10-3
cdr3_nt: TGTGCCATCAGCCAGGGGGGCACTGAAGCTTTCTTT
cdr3_aa: CAISQGGTEAFF

d_call: TRBD2
j_call: TRBJ2-3
clone_size: .
v_call: TRBV29-1
cdr3_nt: TGCAGCACTTTAGCGGGAGGGAGGGCAGATACGCAGTATTTT
cdr3_aa: CSTLAGGRADTQYF

d_call: .
j_call: TRBJ2-2
clone_size: .
v_call: TRBV23-1
cdr3_nt: .
cdr3_aa: CASGRVKAPGSCFF

d_call: .
j_call: TRBJ2-3
clone_size: many
v_call: TRBV4-1
cdr3_nt: TGCGCCAGCAGCCAAATAGTACCGAAAGGTACGCAGTATTTT
cdr3_aa: CASSQIVPKGTQYF

d_call: .
j_call: TRBJ2-2
clone_size: .
v_call: TRBV5-1
cdr3_nt: TGCGTCAGCAGCTTGGGGCAGGAGTACTCCGGGGAGCTGTTTTTT
cdr3_aa: CVSSLGQEYSGELFF

d_call: TRBD2
j_call: TRBJ2-1
clone_size: few
v_call: TRBV5-1
cdr3_nt: TGCGCCAGCAGCTTGGGCCGCAGCGGGAGCTCCTACAATGAGCAGTTCTTC
cdr3_aa: CASSLGRSGSSYNEQFF

d_call: .
j_call: TRBJ2-7
clone_size: many
v_call: TRBV27
cdr3_nt: TGTGCCAGCAAATATGGGGGGGCCCCCTACGAGCAGTACTTC
cdr3_aa: CASKYGGAPYEQYF

d_call: .
j_call: TRBJ2-5
clone_size: many
v_call: TRBV30
cdr3_nt: TGTGCCTGGAGTGTAGATCAAGAGACCCAGTACTTC
cdr3_aa: CAWSVDQETQYF

d_call: TRBD2
j_call: TRBJ2-7
clone_size: many
v_call: TRBV7-6
cdr3_nt: TGTGCCAGCAGCTTAGGTACTAGCGGGAGTAACGAGCAGTACTTC
cdr3_aa: CASSLGTSGSNEQYF

d_call: TRBD1
j_call: TRBJ1-6
clone_size: .
v_call: TRBV9
cdr3_nt: TGTGCCAGCAGCGTACTTACAGGGGGAAATTCACCCCTCCACTTT
cdr3_aa: CASSVLTGGNSPLHF

d_call: TRBD2
j_call: TRBJ2-1
clone_size: .
v_call: TRBV7-2
cdr3_nt: TGTGCCAGCAGCTCCCTCGGCCGTAGCGGGACCTACAATGAGCAGTTCTTC
cdr3_aa: CASSSLGRSGTYNEQFF

d_call: .
j_call: TRBJ1-1
clone_size: many
v_call: TRBV2
cdr3_nt: TGTGCCAGCAGCGTATTCCAGGGGAGCACTGAAGCTTTCTTT
cdr3_aa: CASSVFQGSTEAFF

d_call: TRBD1
j_call: TRBJ2-7
clone_size: few
v_call: TRBV5-1
cdr3_nt: TGCGCCAGCAGCCCCCGGGACAGGGCCTACGAGCAGTACTTC
cdr3_aa: CASSPRDRAYEQYF

d_call: .
j_call: TRBJ2-3
clone_size: few
v_call: TRBV6-2/TRBV6-3
cdr3_nt: TGTGCCAGTTGCGCGGGCCGCACAGATACGCAGTATTTT
cdr3_aa: CASCAGRTDTQYF

d_call: .
j_call: TRBJ2-5
clone_size: .
v_call: TRBV28
cdr3_nt: TGTGCCAGCGCCGTGACAGTAAAAGAGACCCAGTACTTC
cdr3_aa: CASAVTVKETQYF

d_call: .
j_call: TRBJ2-1
clone_size: .
v_call: TRBV3-1
cdr3_nt: TGTGCCAGCAGCCAAGCTCTGGCTCTCCACAATGAGCAGTTCTTC
cdr3_aa: CASSQALALHNEQFF

d_call: TRBD1
j_call: TRBJ1-2
clone_size: many
v_call: TRBV7-2
cdr3_nt: TGTGCCAGCAGCTCTAGGTGGACAGGGGTTGGCTACACCTTC
cdr3_aa: CASSSRWTGVGYTF

d_call: TRBD2
j_call: TRBJ2-7
clone_size: many
v_call: TRBV18
cdr3_nt: TGTGCCAGCTCACCTCTAGCGGCGGGGATGACCTACGAGCAGTACTTC
cdr3_aa: CASSPLAAGMTYEQYF

d_call: .
j_call: TRBJ1-5
clone_size: many
v_call: TRBV6-2/TRBV6-3
cdr3_nt: TGTGCCAGCAGTTACTCGATGGTGTCGCCCCAGCATTTT
cdr3_aa: CASSYSMVSPQHF

d_call: .
j_call: TRBJ1-5
clone_size: .
v_call: TRBV25-1
cdr3_nt: TGTGCCAGCAGTGCACCACAAACAGGGACTGGCAATCAGCCCCAGCATTTT
cdr3_aa: CASSAPQTGTGNQPQHF

d_call: .
j_call: TRBJ2-7
clone_size: many
v_call: TRBV6-8
cdr3_nt: TGTGCCAGCAGTTACCAATGGGACCGAGCCCTCTACGAGCAGTACTTC
cdr3_aa: CASSYQWDRALYEQYF

d_call: .
j_call: TRBJ2-7
clone_size: many
v_call: TRBV10-3
cdr3_nt: TGTGCCATCAGTGATCCTATAAAGACAGGACATACATCCTACGAGCAGTACTTC
cdr3_aa: CAISDPIKTGHTSYEQYF

d_call: .
j_call: TRBJ2-2
clone_size: .
v_call: TRBV5-4
cdr3_nt: TGTGCCAGCAGCTCGGCGACTGTGATGGGCGGGGAGCTGTTTTTT
cdr3_aa: CASSSATVMGGELFF

d_call: TRBD2
j_call: TRBJ2-7
clone_size: .
v_call: TRBV7-2
cdr3_nt: TGTGCCAGCAGCTTAGCGGGACTAGGAGAGCAGTACTTC
cdr3_aa: CASSLAGLGEQYF

d_call: TRBD1
j_call: TRBJ2-7
clone_size: few
v_call: TRBV5-1
cdr3_nt: TGCGCCAGCAGCTTGACAGGGGACCACGAGCAGTACTTC
cdr3_aa: CASSLTGDHEQYF

d_call: .
j_call: TRBJ2-5
clone_size: .
v_call: TRBV6-1
cdr3_nt: TGTGCCAGCAGTGAAAGAGACGGGGCCCAGTACTTC
cdr3_aa: CASSERDGAQYF

d_call: TRBD2
j_call: TRBJ2-3
clone_size: many
v_call: TRBV5-1
cdr3_nt: TGCGCCAGCAGCTATAGCGGGAGGCTGGCAGATACGCAGTATTTT
cdr3_aa: CASSYSGRLADTQYF

d_call: TRBD1
j_call: TRBJ2-7
clone_size: few
v_call: TRBV9
cdr3_nt: TGTGCCAGCAGCGTAGGGAACAGGGGAGCCTACGAGCAGTACTTC
cdr3_aa: CASSVGNRGAYEQYF

d_call: .
j_call: TRBJ2-6
clone_size: .
v_call: TRBV28
cdr3_nt: TGTGCCAGCAGTTTAGCGGGGACTGGGGCCAACGTCCTGACTTTC
cdr3_aa: CASSLAGTGANVLTF

d_call: TRBD2
j_call: TRBJ2-5
clone_size: many
v_call: TRBV5-4
cdr3_nt: TGTGCCAGCAGCTTGGTTGGGGGGGGGGACCAAGAGACCCAGTACTTC
cdr3_aa: CASSLVGGGDQETQYF

d_call: TRBD2
j_call: TRBJ2-3
clone_size: few
v_call: TRBV20-1
cdr3_nt: TGCAGTGCTAGAATCCCCCCCGGGGGGGGGCCGGATACGCAGTATTTT
cdr3_aa: CSARIPPGGGPDTQYF

d_call: .
j_call: TRBJ2-6
clone_size: .
v_call: TRBV11-2
cdr3_nt: TGTGCCAGCAGCTTAGATTTAGGAGCTGGGGCCAACGTCCTGACTTTC
cdr3_aa: CASSLDLGAGANVLTF

d_call: .
j_call: TRBJ1-6
clone_size: many
v_call: TRBV7-6
cdr3_nt: TGTGCCAGCAGCGCGTCGGGCCAGGGGTATGGTAATTCACCCCTCCACTTT
cdr3_aa: CASSASGQGYGNSPLHF

d_call: .
j_call: TRBJ1-2
clone_size: medium-sized
v_call: TRBV28
cdr3_nt: TGTGCCAGCAGTTTAGCGGGGTCAGGAGGCTACACCTTC
cdr3_aa: CASSLAGSGGYTF

d_call: .
j_call: TRBJ2-3
clone_size: .
v_call: TRBV9
cdr3_nt: TGTGCCAGCAGCGTATTAGGGAACACAGATACGCAGTATTTT
cdr3_aa: CASSVLGNTDTQYF

d_call: TRBD1
j_call: TRBJ1-1
clone_size: .
v_call: TRBV6-2/TRBV6-3
cdr3_nt: TGTGCCAGCAGTTACGACAGGGATGGGATGAACACTGAAGCTTTCTTT
cdr3_aa: CASSYDRDGMNTEAFF

d_call: TRBD2
j_call: TRBJ2-7
clone_size: few
v_call: TRBV5-1
cdr3_nt: TGCGCCAGCAGCCGTTTCCAGCGGGGGACCCAAGAGCAGTACTTC
cdr3_aa: CASSRFQRGTQEQYF

d_call: TRBD2
j_call: TRBJ2-5
clone_size: .
v_call: TRBV5-6
cdr3_nt: TGTGCCAGCAGCTTGGAGACTAGCGGGGGAGAAGAGACCCAGTACTTC
cdr3_aa: CASSLETSGGEETQYF

d_call: TRBD1
j_call: TRBJ2-2
clone_size: many
v_call: TRBV2
cdr3_nt: TGTGCCAGCAGTGGGTTGTTCCCGGGACAGGCAGACGGGGAGCTGTTTTTT
cdr3_aa: CASSGLFPGQADGELFF

d_call: .
j_call: TRBJ2-3
clone_size: once
v_call: TRBV2
cdr3_nt: TGTGCCACGACCTCTGGAGATACGCAGTATTTT
cdr3_aa: CATTSGDTQYF

d_call: .
j_call: TRBJ2-3
clone_size: many
v_call: TRBV18
cdr3_nt: TGTGCCAGCTCACCAAAGGGACCGCCTATATCTCAGGATACGCAGTATTTT
cdr3_aa: CASSPKGPPISQDTQYF

d_call: .
j_call: TRBJ2-6
clone_size: many
v_call: TRBV5-1
cdr3_nt: TGCGCCAGCAGCCGCGACGGCTCTGGGGCCAACGTCCTGACTTTC
cdr3_aa: CASSRDGSGANVLTF

d_call: TRBD1
j_call: TRBJ1-3
clone_size: many
v_call: TRBV7-9
cdr3_nt: TGTGCCAGCAGCTCCCCCAACCGGGACAGGGCAATCCGTGGAAACACCATATATTTT
cdr3_aa: CASSSPNRDRAIRGNTIYF

d_call: TRBD1
j_call: TRBJ1-2
clone_size: few
v_call: TRBV7-2
cdr3_nt: TGTGCCAGCACCCCAGGGAGGCAGGGGGGAGATGGCTACACCTTC
cdr3_aa: CASTPGRQGGDGYTF

d_call: .
j_call: TRBJ1-5
clone_size: many
v_call: TRBV19
cdr3_nt: TGTGCCAGTAGTATAGATATGCTACAGCCCCAGCATTTT
cdr3_aa: CASSIDMLQPQHF

d_call: .
j_call: TRBJ2-3
clone_size: many
v_call: TRBV9
cdr3_nt: TGTGCCAGCAGCGTAGCTGACCGGGGACGAACAGATACGCAGTATTTT
cdr3_aa: CASSVADRGRTDTQYF

d_call: .
j_call: TRBJ1-5
clone_size: many
v_call: TRBV20-1
cdr3_nt: TGCAGTGCTAACCCCGAGTCTAGGGGGGATCAGCCCCAGCATTTT
cdr3_aa: CSANPESRGDQPQHF